This TCR beta chain is drawn from a study of blood T cell repertoires in COVID-19. Study-level information: COVID-19 samples from acute and convalescent phases originated in the United States, Italy and Spain. T cells, B-cell-depleted T cells, or PBMCs supplied cDNA or gDNA.

Sequencing used immunoSEQ multiplex PCR; TCRdb keeps in-frame clones, though not all of them. The profile shows some 100,000 clones, around four fifths of them singletons. V lost 0 bases to trimming and J lost 11 bases, with 17 bases between them. Looked up from germline, CDR1 is SGHRS and CDR2 is YFSETQ. The CDR3 is 14 residues long. The chain joins TRBV5-1 to TRBJ1-1, with a weak D call TRBD1 (6 bases). Material: peripheral blood. This TCR was recovered from a woman aged 55-75 years with acute or convalescent COVID-19. In nucleotides, the CDR3 is TGCGCCAGCAGCTTGGAATCCGGGACATCGACGGCTTTCTTT. It specifies CASSLESGTSTAFF.